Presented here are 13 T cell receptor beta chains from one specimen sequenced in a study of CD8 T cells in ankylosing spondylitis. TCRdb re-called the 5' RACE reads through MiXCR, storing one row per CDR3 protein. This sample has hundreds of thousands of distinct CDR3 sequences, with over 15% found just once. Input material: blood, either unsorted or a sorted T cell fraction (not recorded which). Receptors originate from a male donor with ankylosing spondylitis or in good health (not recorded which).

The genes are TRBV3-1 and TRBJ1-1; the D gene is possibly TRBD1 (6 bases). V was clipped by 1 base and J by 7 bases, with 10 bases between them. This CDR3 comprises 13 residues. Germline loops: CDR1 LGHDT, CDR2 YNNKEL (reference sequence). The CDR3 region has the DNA TGTGCCAGCAGCCAAGTGGGGGGCCGTGAAGCTTTCTTT. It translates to CASSQVGGREAFF.

The CDR3 DNA reads as TGTGCCAGCAGCTCGCGATTCGGACTAGCGGGTTCCACCGGGGAGCTGTTTTTT. Protein: CASSSRFGLAGSTGELFF. The rearrangement joins TRBV7-6 to TRBJ2-2; TRBD2 matches 11 bases. Germline trimming cut 4 bases from V and 4 bases from J; bases unmatched to any gene: 11. CDR1 is SGHVS and CDR2 is FNYEAQ in the germline V gene. The CDR3 is 18 residues long.

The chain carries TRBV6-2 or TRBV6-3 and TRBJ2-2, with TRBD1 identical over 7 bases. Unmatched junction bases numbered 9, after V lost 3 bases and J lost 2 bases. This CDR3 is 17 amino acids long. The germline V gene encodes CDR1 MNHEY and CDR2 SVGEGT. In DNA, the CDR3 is TGTGCCAGCAGTTATCCTTTCGGGACAGTTAACACCGGGGAGCTGTTTTTT. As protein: CASSYPFGTVNTGELFF.

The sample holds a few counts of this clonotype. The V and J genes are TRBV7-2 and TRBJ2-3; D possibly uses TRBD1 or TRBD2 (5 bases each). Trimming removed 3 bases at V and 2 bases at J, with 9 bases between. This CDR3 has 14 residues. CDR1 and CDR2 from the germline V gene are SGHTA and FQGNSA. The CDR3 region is CASSFDGATDTQYF. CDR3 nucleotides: TGTGCCAGCAGCTTTGACGGGGCCACAGATACGCAGTATTTT.

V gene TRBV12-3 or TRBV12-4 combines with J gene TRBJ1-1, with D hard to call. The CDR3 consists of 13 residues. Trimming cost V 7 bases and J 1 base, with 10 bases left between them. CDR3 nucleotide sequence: TGTGCCAGCACCCTAAAGGGGAACACTGAAGCTTTCTTT. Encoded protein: CASTLKGNTEAFF.

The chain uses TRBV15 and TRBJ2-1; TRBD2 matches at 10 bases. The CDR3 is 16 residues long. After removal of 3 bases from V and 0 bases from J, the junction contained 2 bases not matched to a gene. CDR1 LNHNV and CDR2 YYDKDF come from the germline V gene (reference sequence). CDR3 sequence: CATSSVAGGSYNEQFF. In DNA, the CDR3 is TGTGCCACCAGCAGCGTAGCGGGGGGCTCCTACAATGAGCAGTTCTTC.

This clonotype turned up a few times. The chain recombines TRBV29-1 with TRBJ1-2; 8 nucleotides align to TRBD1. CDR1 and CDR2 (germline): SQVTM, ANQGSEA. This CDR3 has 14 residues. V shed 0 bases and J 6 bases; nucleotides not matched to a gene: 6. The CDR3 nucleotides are TGCAGCGTTGAAGAGGTTCAGGGGGCCAATGGCTACACCTTC. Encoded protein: CSVEEVQGANGYTF.

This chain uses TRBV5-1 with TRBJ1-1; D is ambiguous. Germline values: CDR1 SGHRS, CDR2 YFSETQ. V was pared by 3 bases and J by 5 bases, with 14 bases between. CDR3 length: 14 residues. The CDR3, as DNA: TGCGCCAGCAGCTCGCGGGGAGAAACAACTGAAGCTTTCTTT. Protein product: CASSSRGETTEAFF.

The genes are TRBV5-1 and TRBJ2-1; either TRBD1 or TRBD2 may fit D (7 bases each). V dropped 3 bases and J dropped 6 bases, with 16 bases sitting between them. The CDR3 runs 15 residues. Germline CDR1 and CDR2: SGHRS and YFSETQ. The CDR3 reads CASSSTGEGTNEQFF. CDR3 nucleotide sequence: TGCGCCAGCAGCTCTACAGGGGAGGGGACCAATGAGCAGTTCTTC. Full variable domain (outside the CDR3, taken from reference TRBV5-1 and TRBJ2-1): KAGVTQTPRYLIKTRGQQVTLSCSPISGHRSVSWYQQTPGQGLQFLFEYFSETQRNKGNFPGRFSGRQFSNSRSEMNVSTLELGDSALYLCASSSTGEGTNEQFFGPGTRLTVL.

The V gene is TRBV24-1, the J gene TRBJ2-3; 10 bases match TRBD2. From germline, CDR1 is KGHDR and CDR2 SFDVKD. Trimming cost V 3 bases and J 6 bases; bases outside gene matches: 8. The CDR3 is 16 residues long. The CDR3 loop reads CATSDPPAGGSDTQYF. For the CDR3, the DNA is TGTGCCACCAGTGATCCCCCAGCGGGAGGGTCGGATACGCAGTATTTT.

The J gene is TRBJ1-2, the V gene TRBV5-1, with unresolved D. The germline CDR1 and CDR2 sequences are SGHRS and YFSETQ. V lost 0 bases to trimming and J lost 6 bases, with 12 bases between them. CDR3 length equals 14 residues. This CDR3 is CASSLAVGGNGYTF. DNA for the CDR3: TGCGCCAGCAGCTTGGCCGTAGGAGGTAATGGCTACACCTTC.

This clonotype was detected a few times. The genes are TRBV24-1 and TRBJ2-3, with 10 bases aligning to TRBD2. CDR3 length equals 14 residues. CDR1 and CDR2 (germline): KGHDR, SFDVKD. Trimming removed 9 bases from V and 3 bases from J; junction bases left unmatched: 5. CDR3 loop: CATQAGGPTDTQYF. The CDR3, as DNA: TGTGCCACCCAAGCGGGGGGGCCGACAGATACGCAGTATTTT.

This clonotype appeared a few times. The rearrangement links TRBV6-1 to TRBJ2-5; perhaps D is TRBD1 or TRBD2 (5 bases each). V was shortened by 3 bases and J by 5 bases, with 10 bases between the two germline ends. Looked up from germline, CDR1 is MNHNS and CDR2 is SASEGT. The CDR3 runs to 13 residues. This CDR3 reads CASSEGVAETQYF. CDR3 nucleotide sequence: TGTGCCAGCAGTGAGGGGGTAGCGGAGACCCAGTACTTC.